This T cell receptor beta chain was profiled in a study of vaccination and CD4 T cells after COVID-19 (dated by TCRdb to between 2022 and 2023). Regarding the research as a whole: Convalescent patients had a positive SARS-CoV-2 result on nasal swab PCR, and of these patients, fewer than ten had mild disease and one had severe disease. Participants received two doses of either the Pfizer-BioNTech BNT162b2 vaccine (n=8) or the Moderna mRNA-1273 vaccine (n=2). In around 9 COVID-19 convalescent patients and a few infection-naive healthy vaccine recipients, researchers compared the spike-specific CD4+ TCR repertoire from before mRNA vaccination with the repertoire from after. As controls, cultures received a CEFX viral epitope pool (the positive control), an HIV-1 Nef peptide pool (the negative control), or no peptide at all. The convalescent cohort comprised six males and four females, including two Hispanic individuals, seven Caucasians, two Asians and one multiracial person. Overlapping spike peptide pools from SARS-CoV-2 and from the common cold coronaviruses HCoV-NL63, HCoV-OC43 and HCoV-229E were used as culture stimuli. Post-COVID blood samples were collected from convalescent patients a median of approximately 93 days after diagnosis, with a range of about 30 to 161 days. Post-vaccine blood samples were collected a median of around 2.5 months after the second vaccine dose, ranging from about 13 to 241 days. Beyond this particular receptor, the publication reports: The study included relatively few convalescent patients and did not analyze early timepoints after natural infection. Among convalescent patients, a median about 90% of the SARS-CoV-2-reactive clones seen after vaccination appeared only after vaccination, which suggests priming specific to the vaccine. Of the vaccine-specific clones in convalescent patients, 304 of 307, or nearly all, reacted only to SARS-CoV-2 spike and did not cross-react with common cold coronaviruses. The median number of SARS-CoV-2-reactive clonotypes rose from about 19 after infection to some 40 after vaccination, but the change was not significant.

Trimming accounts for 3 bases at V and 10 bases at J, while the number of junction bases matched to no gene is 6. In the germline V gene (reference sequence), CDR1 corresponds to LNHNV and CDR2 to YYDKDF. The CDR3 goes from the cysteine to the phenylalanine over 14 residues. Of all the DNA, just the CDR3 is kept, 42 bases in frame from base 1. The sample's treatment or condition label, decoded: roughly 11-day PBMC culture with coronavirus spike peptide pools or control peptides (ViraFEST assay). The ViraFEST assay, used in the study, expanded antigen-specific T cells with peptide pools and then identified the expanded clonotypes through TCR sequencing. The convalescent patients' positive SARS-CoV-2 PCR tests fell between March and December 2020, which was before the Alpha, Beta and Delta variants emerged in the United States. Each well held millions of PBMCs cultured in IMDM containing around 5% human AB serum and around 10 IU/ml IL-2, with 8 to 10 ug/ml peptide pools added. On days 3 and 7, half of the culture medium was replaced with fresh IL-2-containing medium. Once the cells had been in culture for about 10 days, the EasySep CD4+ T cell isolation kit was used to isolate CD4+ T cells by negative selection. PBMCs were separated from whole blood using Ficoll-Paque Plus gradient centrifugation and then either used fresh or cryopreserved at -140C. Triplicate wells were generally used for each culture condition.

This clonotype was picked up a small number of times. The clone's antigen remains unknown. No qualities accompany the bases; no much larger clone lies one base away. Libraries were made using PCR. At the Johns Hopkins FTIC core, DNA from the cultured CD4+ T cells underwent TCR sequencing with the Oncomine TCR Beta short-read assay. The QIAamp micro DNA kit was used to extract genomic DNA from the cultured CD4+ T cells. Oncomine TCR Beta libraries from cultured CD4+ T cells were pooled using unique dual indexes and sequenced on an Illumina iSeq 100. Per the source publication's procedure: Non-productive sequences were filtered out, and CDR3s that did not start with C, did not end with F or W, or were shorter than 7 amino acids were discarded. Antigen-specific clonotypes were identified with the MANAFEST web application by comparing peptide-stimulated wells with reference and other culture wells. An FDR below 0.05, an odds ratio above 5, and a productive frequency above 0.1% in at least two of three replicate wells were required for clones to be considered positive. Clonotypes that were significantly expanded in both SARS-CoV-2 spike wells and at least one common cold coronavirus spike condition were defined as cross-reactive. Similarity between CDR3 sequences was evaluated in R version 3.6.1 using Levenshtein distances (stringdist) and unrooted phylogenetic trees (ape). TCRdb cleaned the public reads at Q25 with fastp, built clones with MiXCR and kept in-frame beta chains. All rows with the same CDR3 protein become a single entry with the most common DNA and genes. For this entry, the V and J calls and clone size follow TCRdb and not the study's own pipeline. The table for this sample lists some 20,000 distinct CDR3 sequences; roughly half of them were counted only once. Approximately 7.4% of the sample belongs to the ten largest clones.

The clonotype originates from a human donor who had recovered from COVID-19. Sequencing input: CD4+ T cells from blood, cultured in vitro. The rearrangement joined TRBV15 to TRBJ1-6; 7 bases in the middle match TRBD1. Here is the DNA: TGTGCCACCAGCAGTACAGGGGAAAGCTCACCCCTCCACTTT. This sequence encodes CATSSTGESSPLHF.